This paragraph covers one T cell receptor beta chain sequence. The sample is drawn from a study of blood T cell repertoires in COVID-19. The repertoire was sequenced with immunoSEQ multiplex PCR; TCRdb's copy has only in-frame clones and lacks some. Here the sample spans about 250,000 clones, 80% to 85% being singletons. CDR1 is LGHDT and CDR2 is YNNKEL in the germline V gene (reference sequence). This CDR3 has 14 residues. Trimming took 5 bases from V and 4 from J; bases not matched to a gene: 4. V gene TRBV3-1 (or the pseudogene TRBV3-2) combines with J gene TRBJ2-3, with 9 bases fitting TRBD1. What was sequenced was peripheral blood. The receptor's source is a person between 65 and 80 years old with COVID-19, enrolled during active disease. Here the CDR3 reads CASSLGTGPDTQYF. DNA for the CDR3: TGTGCCAGCAGCTTAGGGACAGGGCCAGATACGCAGTATTTT.